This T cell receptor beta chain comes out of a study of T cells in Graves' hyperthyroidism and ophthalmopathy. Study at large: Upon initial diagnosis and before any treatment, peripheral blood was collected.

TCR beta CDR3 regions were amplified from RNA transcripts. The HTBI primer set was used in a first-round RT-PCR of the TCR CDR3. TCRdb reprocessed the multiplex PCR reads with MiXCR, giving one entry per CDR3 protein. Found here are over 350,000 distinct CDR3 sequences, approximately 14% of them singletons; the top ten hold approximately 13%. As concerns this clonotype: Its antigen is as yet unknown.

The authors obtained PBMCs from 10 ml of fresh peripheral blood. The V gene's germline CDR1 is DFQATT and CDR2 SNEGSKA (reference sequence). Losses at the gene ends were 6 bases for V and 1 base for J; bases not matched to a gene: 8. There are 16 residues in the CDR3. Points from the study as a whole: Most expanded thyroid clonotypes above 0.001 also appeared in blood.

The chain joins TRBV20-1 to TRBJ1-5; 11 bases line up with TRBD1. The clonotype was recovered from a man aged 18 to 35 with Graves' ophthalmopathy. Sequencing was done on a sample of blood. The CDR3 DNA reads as TGCAGTGCACCAGGACAGGGGGCGTCGAGCAATCAGCCCCAGCATTTT. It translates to CSAPGQGASSNQPQHF.